The 30 T cell receptor beta chains in this list originate from one sample, sequenced in a study of spatial heterogeneity in lung cancer. TCRdb reprocessed the 5' RACE reads with MiXCR, giving one entry per CDR3 protein. Here the sample spans 10,000 or so distinct CDR3 sequences, roughly 12% being singletons. These receptors have no known antigen. General study points: Expanded alpha and beta TCR counts within tumors tracked tumor mutation counts.

The time point was: sample taken at primary tumor resection. The sample here was lung tumor tissue, taken at surgery. The receptor set was obtained from a female donor with early-stage non-small cell lung cancer.

This clonotype occurred a few times. The rearrangement uses TRBV7-2 and TRBJ2-2; maybe TRBD2 (5 bases). Between the trimmed V and J ends, which lost 4 bases and 5 bases, there was a span of 11 bases. This CDR3 contains 14 residues. Germline assignment: CDR1 SGHTA and CDR2 FQGNSA. CDR3 nucleotides: TGTGCCAGCAGCTCTTCGTCGGGGACCGGGGAGCTGTTTTTT. It yields the protein CASSSSSGTGELFF.

In this sample, this clonotype turned up a few times. A read error is possible here, since a much larger clone lies one base away. The chain employs TRBV7-9 and TRBJ2-5, with 10 positions matching TRBD1. Looked up from germline, CDR1 is SEHNR and CDR2 is FQNEAQ (reference sequence). V lost 8 bases to trimming and J lost 4 bases; unmatched junction nucleotides: 10. CDR3 size: 15 residues. Written as DNA, the CDR3 is TGTGCCAGCGGCTCGGGACAGGGGTTCGGAGAGACCCAGTACTTC. Amino acids: CASGSGQGFGETQYF.

This chain uses TRBV7-8 with TRBJ2-3; D is unclear. The CDR3 length is 14 residues. From germline, CDR1 is SGHVS and CDR2 FQNEAQ. V was shortened by 2 bases and J by 4 bases, with 10 bases between the two germline ends. The CDR3 region is CASSLRLGADTQYF. CDR3 bases: TGTGCCAGCAGCTTAAGGTTGGGTGCAGATACGCAGTATTTT.

This clonotype was counted many times. V gene TRBV14 combines with J gene TRBJ2-3, with D unresolved. Germline values: CDR1 SGHDN, CDR2 FVKESK. With 4 bases removed from V and 0 bases from J, the gap between germline ends came to 8 bases. The CDR3 loop spans 14 amino acids. For the CDR3, the DNA is TGTGCCAGCAGCCCTCGAGTTAGCACAGATACGCAGTATTTT. This translates into CASSPRVSTDTQYF.

This clonotype was detected a few times. The rearrangement uses TRBV29-1 and TRBJ1-1; weak D call: TRBD1 (5 bases). The CDR3 length is 13 residues. Trimming took off 1 base at V and 5 bases at J, with 11 bases between the two ends. Per germline, CDR1 SQVTM and CDR2 ANQGSEA. CDR3 nucleotides: TGCAGCGTTGAAGGGGGCGTACAGACTGAAGCTTTCTTT. It specifies CSVEGGVQTEAFF.

This chain joins TRBV2 and TRBJ1-6; TRBD1 agrees at 11 bases. V was clipped by 11 bases and J by 7 bases; unmatched bases: 1. Germline CDR1 and CDR2: SNHLY and FYNNEI. The CDR3 loop spans 12 amino acids. The DNA for the CDR3 is TGTGCCGGACAGGGGGCGAATTCACCCCTCCACTTT. Amino acids: CAGQGANSPLHF.

This clonotype was seen ten or more times. V usage is TRBV7-2 and J usage is TRBJ2-7, with D perhaps assigned TRBD1 or TRBD2 (6 bases each). Trimming stripped 5 bases from V and 7 bases from J, with 18 bases between. Germline CDR1 reads SGHTA; CDR2 reads FQGNSA. The CDR3 is made up of 14 amino acids. Here the CDR3 reads CASSPERGRREQYF. DNA of the CDR3: TGTGCCAGCAGCCCCGAACGGGGGCGCAGGGAGCAGTACTTC.

Many counts were recorded for this clonotype. V is TRBV20-1 and J is TRBJ2-5; D might be TRBD1 (5 bases). This CDR3 has 13 amino acids. V lost 3 bases, J lost 5 bases, and 13 bases lay in between. Germline CDR1 reads DFQATT; CDR2 reads SNEGSKA (reference sequence). The CDR3 is CSARTDTTETQYF. CDR3 nucleotides: TGCAGTGCTAGGACGGACACAACGGAGACCCAGTACTTC.

This clonotype was observed a handful of times. The chain has TRBV28 and TRBJ2-5, with 7 bases aligning to TRBD2. Germline trimming cut 6 bases from V and 2 bases from J; bases unmatched to any gene: 9. Germline assignment: CDR1 MDHEN and CDR2 SYDVKM. CDR3 length: 15 amino acids. CDR3: CASSLPRLAQETQYF. Here the CDR3 DNA reads TGTGCCAGCAGCCTACCAAGACTAGCACAAGAGACCCAGTACTTC.

This clonotype was detected a few times. The J gene is TRBJ1-1, the V gene TRBV13; no firm D call. The CDR3 is 15 residues long. From germline, CDR1 is PRHDT and CDR2 FYEKMQ (reference sequence). Deletions cut 0 bases from V and 1 base from J, with 9 bases between. CDR3 protein: CASSLGASRNTEAFF. CDR3 nucleotide sequence: TGTGCCAGCAGCTTAGGGGCTTCCCGGAACACTGAAGCTTTCTTT. Full variable domain (rest looked up from reference TRBV13 and TRBJ1-1): AAGVIQSPRHLIKEKRETATLKCYPIPRHDTVYWYQQGPGQDPQFLISFYEKMQSDKGSIPDRFSAQQFSDYHSELNMSSLELGDSALYFCASSLGASRNTEAFFGQGTRLTVV.

This clonotype was seen many times. The chain recombines TRBV7-9 with TRBJ2-1, with 7 bases that match TRBD2. Looked up from germline, CDR1 is SEHNR and CDR2 is FQNEAQ (reference sequence). CDR3 size: 15 residues. V dropped 0 bases and J dropped 5; count of bases not matched to a gene: 4. CDR3 nucleotide sequence: TGTGCCAGCAGCTTAGCGGCTAGCGGTCACAATGAGCAGTTCTTC. This gives the protein CASSLAASGHNEQFF.

The chain is built from TRBV29-1 and TRBJ2-7, with no clear D. The CDR3 spans 12 residues. Germline V lookup: CDR1 SQVTM, CDR2 ANQGSEA. V was cut by 6 bases and J by 2 bases, with 11 bases left in between. The CDR3 nucleotides read TGCAGCGTCGCGGACGGTCCCTACGAGCAGTACTTC. It specifies CSVADGPYEQYF.

The chain has TRBV7-9 and TRBJ2-7; D is perhaps TRBD2 (6 bases). The length of the CDR3 is 16 residues. From germline, CDR1 is SEHNR and CDR2 FQNEAQ (reference sequence). V lost 1 base and J lost 0, with 13 bases in between. The CDR3: CASSLVGDFSSYEQYF. CDR3 sequence (DNA): TGTGCCAGCAGCTTAGTTGGGGACTTCTCCTCCTACGAGCAGTACTTC.

This clonotype was picked up a small number of times. The chain uses TRBV10-3 and TRBJ1-2, with D possibly being TRBD1 (5 bases). The CDR3 totals 12 residues. With 3 bases removed from V and 7 bases from J, the gap between germline ends came to 9 bases. CDR1 is ENHRY and CDR2 is SYGVKD in the germline V gene. This CDR3 reads CAISESGTGYTF. The DNA for the CDR3 is TGTGCCATCAGTGAATCAGGGACTGGCTACACCTTC.

This clonotype was seen repeatedly, ten times or more. The chain joins TRBV9 to TRBJ1-1; D gene uncertain. V gave up 0 bases and J gave up 3 bases, with 9 bases separating them. The germline V gene has CDR1 SGDLS and CDR2 YYNGEE. The CDR3 spans 14 residues. The CDR3 DNA is TGTGCCAGCAGCGTAGGTGGGTACGACACTGAAGCTTTCTTT. This encodes CASSVGGYDTEAFF.

This clonotype has a count of ten or more. J is TRBJ2-3 and V is TRBV28; 10 positions match TRBD1. This CDR3 is built from 15 residues. Germline CDR1 and CDR2: MDHEN and SYDVKM. The J segment lost 4 bases and the V segment lost 4 bases, leaving 5 bases of the junction unmatched. The CDR3 DNA is TGTGCCAGCAGTTCAACCGGGACAGGGGCAGATACGCAGTATTTT. It specifies CASSSTGTGADTQYF.

This clonotype was detected only a few times. The chain links TRBV6-2 or TRBV6-3 to TRBJ2-7, with TRBD1 identical over 11 bases. Germline V gene data show CDR1 as MNHEY and CDR2 as SVGEGT. With V trimmed by 4 bases and J by 5 bases, 4 bases remained unmatched. The CDR3 extends over 14 amino acids. Here the CDR3 DNA reads TGTGCCAGCAGTTCGGGACAGGGGGTCGACGAGCAGTACTTC. The encoded protein is CASSSGQGVDEQYF.

This clonotype was seen only a few times. The rearrangement links TRBV5-4 to TRBJ2-4; D gene ambiguous. The CDR3 length is 12 residues. Germline V gene lookup returns CDR1 SGHNT and CDR2 YYREEE (reference sequence). Trimming removed 7 bases from V and 6 bases from J, with 11 bases in between. The CDR3 DNA sequence: TGTGCCAGCTCGACGGGTGTAAACATTCAGTACTTC. This encodes CASSTGVNIQYF.

The genes are TRBV19 and TRBJ2-1, with 9 nucleotides matching TRBD2. V was pared by 6 bases and J by 7 bases, with 10 bases of the junction left unmatched. The CDR3 runs to 15 residues. Germline V gene sequence: CDR1 LNHDA, CDR2 SQIVND (reference sequence). This CDR3 reads CASSLPSGARNEQFF. CDR3 DNA sequence: TGTGCCAGTAGCCTCCCTAGCGGGGCACGAAATGAGCAGTTCTTC.

This clonotype showed up just a few times. This sequence joins TRBV28 and TRBJ2-1, with 8 bases identical to TRBD2. This CDR3 has 16 amino acids. Germline CDR1 is MDHEN and CDR2 is SYDVKM. V lost 8 bases, J lost 1 base, and 10 bases stayed unmatched. The CDR3 DNA is TGTGCCAGCGGCTCGTCAACTAGCGGTTCCTACAATGAGCAGTTCTTC. Its translation is CASGSSTSGSYNEQFF.

This clonotype appeared many times. This rearrangement joins TRBV24-1 to TRBJ2-2, with D perhaps being TRBD1 or TRBD2 (7 bases each). The germline V gene encodes CDR1 KGHDR and CDR2 SFDVKD. The ends were cut back, 0 bases at V and 6 bases at J, with 22 bases in the middle. The CDR3 is made up of 19 amino acids. In DNA form, the CDR3 reads TGTGCCACCAGTGATTTGTCCCCCTCAGGGGGGGCGCCGGCCGGGGAGCTGTTTTTT. Its protein product is CATSDLSPSGGAPAGELFF.

This clonotype occurred many times. The chain couples TRBV7-2 to TRBJ2-1, with 12 bases lining up with TRBD1. CDR3 length: 14 amino acids. CDR1 and CDR2 from the germline V gene are SGHTA and FQGNSA. The ends lost 6 bases at V and 10 bases at J; junction bases unmatched: 7. The CDR3 region is CASRQGQGAREQFF. Written as DNA, the CDR3 is TGTGCCAGCAGACAGGGACAGGGGGCGCGCGAGCAGTTCTTC. The full variable domain, completed using reference TRBV7-2 and TRBJ2-1, is GAGVSQSPSNKVTEKGKDVELRCDPISGHTALYWYRQSLGQGLEFLIYFQGNSAPDKSGLPSDRFSAERTGGSVSTLTIQRTQQEDSAVYLCASRQGQGAREQFFGPGTRLTVL.

Ten or more counts support this clonotype. The chain couples TRBV7-8 to TRBJ1-4, with 8 bases lining up with TRBD1. This CDR3 comprises 15 residues. Germline V gene lookup returns CDR1 SGHVS and CDR2 FQNEAQ. The V segment lost 5 bases and the J segment 3 bases; nucleotides outside the gene matches: 5. CDR3 nucleotides: TGTGCCAGCAGCCAGGACAGGGCTGCTAATGAAAAACTGTTTTTT. This sequence encodes CASSQDRAANEKLFF.

This clonotype occurred many times. The chain combines TRBV11-2 with TRBJ2-3; TRBD2 agrees at 10 bases. Per the germline V gene, CDR1 is SGHAT and CDR2 is FQNNGV. The trim removed 0 bases at V and 5 bases at J, leaving 2 bases unmatched. There are 15 residues in the CDR3. The CDR3 reads CASSLDLAGVDTQYF. The CDR3, as DNA: TGTGCCAGCAGCTTAGATCTAGCGGGAGTAGATACGCAGTATTTT.

V and J are TRBV15 and TRBJ2-6; no firm D call. The ends were cut back, 1 base at V and 2 bases at J, with 3 bases in the middle. Per germline, CDR1 LNHNV and CDR2 YYDKDF (reference sequence). The CDR3 is 14 amino acids. The CDR3 spells CATSRGAGANVLTF. The DNA for the CDR3 is TGTGCCACCAGCAGAGGGGCTGGGGCCAACGTCCTGACTTTC.

This clonotype was recorded only once. The rearrangement joins TRBV6-5 to TRBJ2-2; TRBD2 matches at 12 bases. The CDR3 is made up of 18 amino acids. Per germline, CDR1 MNHEY and CDR2 SVGAGI. With V trimmed by 2 bases and J by 3 bases, 7 bases remained unmatched. As DNA, the CDR3 is TGTGCCAGCAGTTACGTACTAGCGGGGGGCAGATACACCGGGGAGCTGTTTTTT. Its protein product is CASSYVLAGGRYTGELFF.

The genes are TRBV9 and TRBJ2-1, with 9 bases fitting TRBD1. The CDR3 contains 13 residues. V shed 2 bases and J 8 bases; nucleotides not matched to a gene: 2. Looked up from germline, CDR1 is SGDLS and CDR2 is YYNGEE. The CDR3 bases are TGTGCCAGCAGCGTTCGGACAGGGGATGAGCAGTTCTTC. Residues: CASSVRTGDEQFF.

The genes are TRBV6-5 and TRBJ2-1, with 8 bases lining up with TRBD2. The germline CDR1 and CDR2 sequences are MNHEY and SVGAGI. J lost 0 bases, V lost 8 bases, and 6 bases had no gene match. The CDR3 length is 15 residues. CDR3 amino acids: CASRLTSGSYNEQFF. The CDR3 bases are TGTGCCAGCCGTTTAACTAGCGGCTCCTACAATGAGCAGTTCTTC.

This clonotype was detected many times. The CDR3 DNA follows: TGTGCCAGCAGCACTCCTAGCACGTACCGGGAGACCCAGTACTTC. It specifies CASSTPSTYRETQYF. V is TRBV5-4 and J is TRBJ2-5; D might be TRBD2 (5 bases). CDR1 and CDR2 from the germline V gene are SGHNT and YYREEE (reference sequence). V shed 4 bases and J shed 5 bases, with 18 bases lying between them. There are 15 residues in the CDR3.

This clonotype is categorized as medium-sized. The rearrangement joins TRBV20-1 to TRBJ2-2; 7 bases agree with TRBD2. The ends lost 5 bases at V and 1 base at J; junction bases unmatched: 4. The CDR3 covers 14 residues. In germline, CDR1 is DFQATT, CDR2 SNEGSKA (reference sequence). Here the CDR3 DNA reads TGCAGTGCTGTCGGGAGGCAGAACACCGGGGAGCTGTTTTTT. The encoded protein is CSAVGRQNTGELFF.